This TCR beta chain came from a study of blood T cell repertoires in COVID-19. Turning to the study itself: Samples taken during acute and convalescent COVID-19 were collected in the United States, Italy and Spain. The cDNA or gDNA used as material had been derived from T cells, B-cell-depleted T cells, or PBMCs.

Sequencing was performed with immunoSEQ multiplex PCR; in TCRdb, only in-frame clones are kept and a portion is missing. The repertoire includes roughly 300,000 clones, 85% to 90% of them detected once, and 1.5% to 2% sits in the top ten. The source is a woman aged 30 to 39 with COVID-19, enrolled during active disease. The sequenced sample consisted of peripheral blood.

The CDR3 nucleotides are TGTGCCAGCAGCTTGGTAGGGGTGTACGAGCAGTACTTC. Translating it yields CASSLVGVYEQYF. The chain joins TRBV5-8 to TRBJ2-7; D is perhaps TRBD1 (5 bases). The germline V gene encodes CDR1 SGHTS and CDR2 YDEGEE. V lost 0 bases and J lost 4, with 8 bases in between. The CDR3 extends over 13 amino acids. Filled out from reference TRBV5-8 and TRBJ2-7, the complete variable domain reads EAGVTQSPTHLIKTRGQQATLRCSPISGHTSVYWYQQALGLGLQFLLWYDEGEERNRGNFPPRFSGRQFPNYSSELNVNALELEDSALYLCASSLVGVYEQYFGPGTRLTVT.